These 8 T cell receptor beta chains were all obtained from the same sample, sequenced in a study of T-cell reconstitution after alpha-beta-depleted transplantation in children. Preparation of the TCRbeta library used unique molecular identifiers. In TCRdb, the PCR reads were re-called with MiXCR into one record per CDR3 protein. The sample lists about a million distinct CDR3 sequences, roughly 31% seen once, with about 28% in the top ten. The specimen comprised PBMCs, mostly from graft donor cells, sampled 360 days after TCRalphabeta/CD19-depleted stem cell transplant. Every receptor here comes from a boy under three years old who had a stem cell transplant for SCID, so the T cells may come from the graft donor.

The chain uses TRBV20-1 and TRBJ2-3; tentative D call: TRBD2 (6 bases). CDR1 and CDR2 (germline): DFQATT, SNEGSKA (reference sequence). Trimming stripped 4 bases from V and 2 bases from J, with 19 bases between. The CDR3 totals 16 residues. The CDR3 reads CSATTTSGGSTDTQYF. DNA of the CDR3: TGCAGTGCTACCACGACATCCGGGGGTTCCACAGATACGCAGTATTTT.

Here the CDR3 DNA reads TGCGCCAGCAAGCTCGGGGAGCCTAGCACAGATACGCAGTATTTT. Translation: CASKLGEPSTDTQYF. The chain carries TRBV5-1 and TRBJ2-3; D is perhaps TRBD2 (5 bases). In germline, CDR1 is SGHRS, CDR2 YFSETQ. Trimming took off 6 bases at V and 0 bases at J, with 14 bases between the two ends. This CDR3 spans 15 amino acids.

The chain has TRBV6-2 or TRBV6-3 and TRBJ2-1; 11 positions agree with TRBD2. With 5 bases clipped from V and 1 base from J, the junction kept 7 bases outside the gene matches. CDR1 MNHEY and CDR2 SVGEGT come from the germline V gene. The CDR3 runs to 17 residues. The CDR3 region has the DNA TGTGCCAGCAGTCGACTAGCGGGGAGTCGGTCCTACAATGAGCAGTTCTTC. The encoded protein is CASSRLAGSRSYNEQFF.

A single count supports this clonotype. This rearrangement joins TRBV11-2 to TRBJ2-7, with D tentatively TRBD1 (6 bases). The length of the CDR3 is 18 residues. V lost 1 base to trimming and J lost 2 bases, with 21 bases between them. Looked up from germline, CDR1 is SGHAT and CDR2 is FQNNGV. Here the CDR3 DNA reads TGTGCCAGCAGCTTAGTTCTAAAGGACAGTAGATCGACCTACGAGCAGTACTTC. Translation: CASSLVLKDSRSTYEQYF. The full variable domain, completed using reference TRBV11-2 and TRBJ2-7, is EAGVAQSPRYKIIEKRQSVAFWCNPISGHATLYWYQQILGQGPKLLIQFQNNGVVDDSQLPKDRFSAERLKGVDSTLKIQPAKLEDSAVYLCASSLVLKDSRSTYEQYFGPGTRLTVT.

The chain is built from TRBV5-1 and TRBJ2-7; TRBD1 agrees at 9 bases. The V gene end was trimmed by 3 bases and the J gene end by 2 bases; junction bases not matched to a gene: 9. The CDR3 is 16 residues long. CDR1 SGHRS and CDR2 YFSETQ come from the germline V gene. CDR3: CASSWQPGTGTYEQYF. The CDR3 coding sequence is TGCGCCAGCAGCTGGCAACCCGGGACAGGGACCTACGAGCAGTACTTC.

The chain combines TRBV29-1 with TRBJ2-5; D is possibly TRBD2 (6 bases). Germline V CDR1 and CDR2: SQVTM, ANQGSEA. Trimming pared 3 bases from V and 0 bases from J, leaving 14 bases between. The CDR3 is 15 residues long. The CDR3 sequence: CSVEVPGSHQETQYF. In DNA, the CDR3 is TGCAGCGTTGAGGTGCCCGGGAGTCACCAAGAGACCCAGTACTTC. The entire variable domain, with the rest obtained from reference TRBV29-1 and TRBJ2-5, is as follows: SAVISQKPSRDICQRGTSLTIQCQVDSQVTMMFWYRQQPGQSLTLIATANQGSEATYESGFVIDKFPISRPNLTFSTLTVSNMSPEDSSIYLCSVEVPGSHQETQYFGPGTRLLVL.

The CDR3 region has the DNA TGTGCCAGCAGAATTAGCGGGGGGCAAGGTGAGCAGTTCTTC. Amino acids: CASRISGGQGEQFF. This rearrangement joins TRBV6-1 to TRBJ2-1; 10 bases fit TRBD2. This CDR3 contains 14 residues. Germline V gene data show CDR1 as MNHNS and CDR2 as SASEGT. V lost 6 bases and J lost 9; bases outside the gene matches: 8.

This rearrangement joins TRBV4-1 to TRBJ2-3, with no clear D. Between the trimmed V and J ends, which lost 1 base and 2 bases, there was a span of 13 bases. The CDR3 spans 16 residues. Germline V gene sequence: CDR1 MGHRA, CDR2 YSYEKL. CDR3 in DNA: TGCGCCAGCAGCCAAGCCCTGACACGAGACACAGATACGCAGTATTTT. Its translation: CASSQALTRDTDTQYF.